The source of this T cell receptor beta chain is a study of blood T cells in healthy people across ages. Together with a sample-barcoded 5' primer, a J-beta primer mix was included in a second PCR lasting about 7 to 11 cycles. MiXCR, run by TCRdb on the 5' RACE reads, gives a single entry per CDR3 protein. The sample records some 890,000 distinct CDR3 sequences, under 35% being singletons. This clonotype was recorded at least ten times. Germline is not matched at one junction end, which may reflect a read error. The CDR3 is 13 residues long. CDR1 and CDR2 (germline): SSHAT, FNYEAQ (reference sequence). The same data also went into a second study, on T cells of mothers and their children.

The chain recombines TRBV7-7 with TRBJ2-5; D is uncertain. The source of this sequence is a woman in her thirties or forties in good health. Input material: blood. The CDR3 DNA reads TGTGCTAGCAGTCCAACTCAACAAGAGACCCAGTACTTC. As protein: CASSPTQQETQYF.